This T cell receptor beta chain was documented in a study of early T cells in non-severe SARS-CoV-2 infection. There are 17 residues in the CDR3. After removal of 3 bases from V and 4 bases from J, the junction contained 13 bases not matched to a gene. The V gene's germline CDR1 is SQVTM and CDR2 ANQGSEA. One entry per CDR3 protein, called by TCRdb with MiXCR from the 5' RACE reads. Of about 76,000 distinct CDR3 sequences in the sample, around 15% were seen once. What was sequenced was whole blood. The gene calls are TRBV29-1 and TRBJ1-2, with 11 bases matching TRBD1. The sequence was obtained from an adult who was a healthcare worker with PCR-confirmed SARS-CoV-2 infection or an uninfected control (not recorded which). CDR3 DNA sequence: TGCAGCGTTGATTTTGGGTCCGGACAGGGGGCCATCTATGGCTACACCTTC. Protein: CSVDFGSGQGAIYGYTF.